This TCR beta chain was recovered during a study of shared clonotypes between healthy human individuals. Study background: Each donor contributed plates that comprised three CD4 naive, three CD4 memory, two CD8 naive and one CD8 memory.

In the case of this clone: Its target is unknown. The sample holds other DNA sequences that translate to the same CDR3.

The length of the CDR3 is 14 residues. CDR1 and CDR2 (germline): SGHRS, YFSETQ. J was trimmed by 0 bases and V by 5 bases; bases with no gene match: 4. Regarding the study as a whole: Generation of non-shared clonotypes was less probable than generation of clonotypes shared by all four donors. Sequencing depth was predicted to influence how clonotypes are shared among donors.

The split of CD4+ cells yielded CD45RA+ naive and CD45RA-negative memory subsets. Assay: immunoSEQ multiplex PCR; the TCRdb copy retains only in-frame clones and omits some. Of some 1.1 million clones listed, roughly 77% are singletons. The TCR comes from a man between 18 and 35 years old in good health. Some clones in this sample may be carry-over from other donors' samples. Sequencing was done on a sample of memory CD4+ T cells from PBMCs. Subset defined: CD45RA-negative fraction. This chain joins TRBV5-1 and TRBJ1-1, with 7 nucleotides matching TRBD1. In nucleotides, the CDR3 is TGCGCCAGCAGTCCCGGGACAGTGAACACTGAAGCTTTCTTT. Protein: CASSPGTVNTEAFF.